Following are 9 T cell receptor beta chains from one sample sequenced in a study of Graves' ophthalmopathy and Graves' hyperthyroidism. The authors amplified TCR beta CDR3 regions from RNA transcripts. HTBI primers were employed in first-round RT-PCR, then a second-round multiplex PCR followed. MiXCR, run by TCRdb on the multiplex PCR reads, gives a single entry per CDR3 protein. In the table there are about half a million distinct CDR3 sequences, 13% to 15% of which are singletons. The specimen sequenced was blood. The receptors were sampled from a woman aged 30 to 39 with Graves' ophthalmopathy.

This clonotype came up a few times. The rearrangement uses TRBV24-1 and TRBJ2-2; D is unresolved. This CDR3 has 14 amino acids. Germline CDR1 is KGHDR and CDR2 is SFDVKD. V was cut by 9 bases and J by 4 bases, with 14 bases left in between. The CDR3 sequence: CATGVVAGTGELFF. The CDR3 bases are TGTGCCACCGGGGTGGTAGCTGGCACCGGGGAGCTGTTTTTT.

This clonotype was recorded at least ten times. This chain joins TRBV6-5 and TRBJ2-5; D unresolved. Germline V gives CDR1 MNHEY, CDR2 SVGAGI. Trimming took 2 bases from V and 1 from J, leaving 11 bases between them. The CDR3 is 15 amino acids. DNA of the CDR3: TGTGCCAGCAGTTACAACTCGGGTACCCAAGAGACCCAGTACTTC. Encoded protein: CASSYNSGTQETQYF.

The chain couples TRBV6-4 to TRBJ2-2, with D uncertain. Germline lookup yields CDR1 MRHNA and CDR2 SNTAGT. This CDR3 comprises 13 residues. Trimming removed 3 bases from V and 6 bases from J, with 8 bases in between. CDR3 region: CASSEAVAGELFF. The CDR3 DNA reads as TGTGCCAGCAGTGAGGCTGTAGCCGGGGAGCTGTTTTTT.

This rearrangement joins TRBV6-5 to TRBJ2-7; D not resolved. V was shortened by 5 bases and J by 8 bases, with 10 bases between the two germline ends. Germline loops: CDR1 MNHEY, CDR2 SVGAGI. The CDR3 spans 11 residues. This CDR3 reads CASSTDRKQYF. The CDR3 DNA is TGTGCCAGCAGTACTGATCGGAAGCAGTACTTC.

The sample holds many counts of this clonotype. V and J are TRBV12-3 or TRBV12-4 and TRBJ1-1, with D tentatively TRBD1 (6 bases). Trimming took 1 base from V and 3 from J, leaving 12 bases between them. This CDR3 is built from 15 residues. The CDR3 is CASSLGYREDTEAFF. CDR3 DNA: TGTGCCAGCAGTTTAGGCTACAGGGAAGACACTGAAGCTTTCTTT.

This clonotype occurred many times. The V gene is TRBV7-8, the J gene TRBJ2-7; D is possibly TRBD1 (6 bases). Trimming pared 4 bases from V and 3 bases from J, leaving 19 bases between. This CDR3 is built from 16 residues. Germline loops: CDR1 SGHVS, CDR2 FQNEAQ. The CDR3 sequence: CASSSGPTLTGYEQYF. Here the CDR3 DNA reads TGTGCCAGCAGCTCGGGACCCACGCTGACAGGCTACGAGCAGTACTTC.

As to this clonotype: The junction departs from the called germline gene at one end, perhaps through a read error. V usage is TRBV2 and J usage is TRBJ2-7; tentatively, D is TRBD1 (5 bases). The CDR3 covers 12 residues. The V gene's germline CDR1 is SNHLY and CDR2 FYNNEI. In nucleotides, the CDR3 is TGTGCCAGCAGTGCCAGGGTTCACGAGCAGGACTTC. Encoded protein: CASSARVHEQDF.

This clonotype was picked up many times. V usage is TRBV10-3 and J usage is TRBJ2-5; D ambiguous. The CDR3 extends over 14 amino acids. The germline CDR1 and CDR2 sequences are ENHRY and SYGVKD. The V and J ends lost 6 bases and 5 bases respectively, with 16 bases between them. CDR3 DNA: TGTGCCATCAGCGAGAGGACGGGTGGGGAGACCCAGTACTTC. Translating gives CAISERTGGETQYF.

Many counts were recorded for this clonotype. The chain is built from TRBV20-1 and TRBJ2-7; D is unclear. The CDR3 runs to 12 residues. Trimming took 4 bases from V and 0 from J, leaving 7 bases between them. Germline values: CDR1 DFQATT, CDR2 SNEGSKA (reference sequence). The DNA for the CDR3 is TGCAGTGCTAAAAAAAGCTCCTACGAGCAGTACTTC. Translation gives CSAKKSSYEQYF.